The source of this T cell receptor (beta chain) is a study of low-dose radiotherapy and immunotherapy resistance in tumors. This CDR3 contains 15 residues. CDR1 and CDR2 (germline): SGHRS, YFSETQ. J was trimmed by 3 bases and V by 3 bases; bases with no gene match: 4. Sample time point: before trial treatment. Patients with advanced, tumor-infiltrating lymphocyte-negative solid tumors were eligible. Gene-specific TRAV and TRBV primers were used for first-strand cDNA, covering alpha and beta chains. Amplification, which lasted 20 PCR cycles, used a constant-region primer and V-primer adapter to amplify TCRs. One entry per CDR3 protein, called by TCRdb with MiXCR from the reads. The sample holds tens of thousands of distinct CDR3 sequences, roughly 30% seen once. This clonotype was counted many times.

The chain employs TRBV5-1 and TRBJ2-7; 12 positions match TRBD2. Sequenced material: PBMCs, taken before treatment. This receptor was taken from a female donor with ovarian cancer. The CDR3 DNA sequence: TGCGCCAGCAGCTCACTAGCGGGAGGAAACTACGAGCAGTACTTC. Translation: CASSSLAGGNYEQYF.